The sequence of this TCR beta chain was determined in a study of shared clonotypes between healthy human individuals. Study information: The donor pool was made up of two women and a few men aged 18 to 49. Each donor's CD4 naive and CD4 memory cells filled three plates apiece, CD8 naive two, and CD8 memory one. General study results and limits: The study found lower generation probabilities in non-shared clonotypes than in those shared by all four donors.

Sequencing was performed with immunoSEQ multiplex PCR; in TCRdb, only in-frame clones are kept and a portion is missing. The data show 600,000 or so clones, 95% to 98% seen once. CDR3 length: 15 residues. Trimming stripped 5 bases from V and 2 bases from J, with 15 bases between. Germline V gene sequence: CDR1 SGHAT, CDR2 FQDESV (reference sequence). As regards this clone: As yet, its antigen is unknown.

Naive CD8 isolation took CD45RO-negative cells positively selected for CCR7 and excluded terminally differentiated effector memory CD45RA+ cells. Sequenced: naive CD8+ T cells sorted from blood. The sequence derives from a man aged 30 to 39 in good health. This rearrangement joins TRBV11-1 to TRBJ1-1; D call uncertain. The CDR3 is CASSPLGSDNTEAFF. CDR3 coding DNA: TGTGCCAGCAGCCCCTTAGGTTCCGATAACACTGAAGCTTTCTTT.